The 5 T cell receptor beta chains below all came from one sample that was sequenced in a study of CD8 T cells in Susac syndrome. Reverse transcription of about 0.45 to 1 ug RNA was carried out with random hexamers. Each CDR3 protein is one row after TCRdb ran MiXCR on the immunoSEQ multiplex PCR reads. This table holds roughly 180,000 distinct CDR3 sequences, roughly 95% found once. The sequenced sample was CD4+ T cells from PBMCs. These receptor sequences come from a human donor in good health.

The chain is built from TRBV30 and TRBJ2-5; tentative D call: TRBD2 (6 bases). CDR3 size: 13 residues. The V end was cut by 2 bases, the J end by 2 bases, with 9 bases between. Looked up from germline, CDR1 is GTSNPN and CDR2 is SVGIG (reference sequence). CDR3 DNA: TGTGCCTGGAGTTCAGGGAGGCAAGAGACCCAGTACTTC. It specifies CAWSSGRQETQYF. Full variable domain (rest looked up from reference TRBV30 and TRBJ2-5): SQTIHQWPATLVQPVGSPLSLECTVEGTSNPNLYWYRQAAGRGLQLLFYSVGIGQISSEVPQNLSASRPQDRQFILSSKKLLLSDSGFYLCAWSSGRQETQYFGPGTRLLVL.

This clonotype has a single count. This sequence joins TRBV20-1 and TRBJ2-3, with 11 bases identical to TRBD2. Germline V gives CDR1 DFQATT, CDR2 SNEGSKA (reference sequence). This CDR3 comprises 15 residues. The V gene end was trimmed by 6 bases and the J gene end by 3 bases; junction bases not matched to a gene: 8. CDR3 sequence reads: CSALRLAGRTDTQYF. In nucleotides, the CDR3 is TGCAGTGCCCTCCGACTAGCGGGACGGACAGATACGCAGTATTTT.

This chain uses TRBV20-1 with TRBJ1-2; 9 bases agree with TRBD1. Germline-derived CDR1 and CDR2 are DFQATT and SNEGSKA (reference sequence). V was clipped by 7 bases and J by 3 bases; unmatched bases: 6. The CDR3 covers 13 residues. The CDR3 DNA is TGCAGTGTGAGGGACAGGGCTGACTATGGCTACACCTTC. Its translation is CSVRDRADYGYTF.

This chain connects TRBV29-1 to TRBJ2-1; 9 bases fit TRBD2. Germline CDR1 reads SQVTM; CDR2 reads ANQGSEA. The CDR3 covers 13 residues. V was pared by 6 bases and J by 2 bases, with 2 bases of the junction left unmatched. The CDR3 region is CSVASGTYNEQFF. The CDR3 bases are TGCAGCGTCGCTAGCGGGACCTACAATGAGCAGTTCTTC.

CDR3 nucleotide sequence: TGTGCCAGCAGTCCCACCCCTCAGGGCGTCTATGGCTACACCTTC. Translated: CASSPTPQGVYGYTF. The V gene is TRBV28, the J gene TRBJ1-2, with D possibly being TRBD1 (5 bases). V was cut by 5 bases and J by 4 bases, with 17 bases left in between. The CDR3 is made up of 15 amino acids. Germline lookup yields CDR1 MDHEN and CDR2 SYDVKM.